The 13 T cell receptor beta chains below come from one sample, sequenced in a study of blood T cell repertoires in COVID-19. Measured with immunoSEQ multiplex PCR; TCRdb has only the in-frame clones, and not every one. Of about 220,000 clones listed, roughly 84% are singletons. The sequenced material came from peripheral blood. Receptor source: a woman older than 75 with acute or convalescent COVID-19.

The rearrangement links TRBV18 to TRBJ2-7; 12 nucleotides match TRBD2. The ends lost 6 bases at V and 4 bases at J; junction bases unmatched: 4. The CDR3 totals 14 residues. Germline CDR1 is KGHSH and CDR2 is LQKENI. The CDR3 bases are TGTGCCAGCTCGGCTAGCGGGGGGGCTTACGAGCAGTACTTC. Encoded protein: CASSASGGAYEQYF.

The V gene is TRBV7-8, the J gene TRBJ1-6; D gene unclear. The CDR3 runs to 16 residues. The germline V gene has CDR1 SGHVS and CDR2 FQNEAQ. V was trimmed by 3 bases and J by 5 bases, leaving 14 bases between them. CDR3 sequence reads: CASSFMRVLDNSPLHF. The CDR3 DNA is TGTGCCAGCAGCTTTATGAGGGTCTTGGATAATTCACCCCTCCACTTT.

Regarding this clone: This same CDR3 is encoded by further DNA sequences in the sample. The chain carries TRBV7-3 and TRBJ2-5; possibly TRBD1 for D (5 bases). Per the germline V gene, CDR1 is SGHTA and CDR2 is FQGTGA. The V end lost 2 bases, the J end lost 3 bases, and 7 bases lay between the germline ends. This CDR3 has 13 residues. The DNA of the CDR3 is TGTGCCAGCAGCTTATCCAGGGAAGAGACCCAGTACTTC. The encoded protein is CASSLSREETQYF.

The V gene is TRBV3-1 (or the pseudogene TRBV3-2), the J gene TRBJ1-6, with 9 bases matching TRBD1. Germline CDR1 is LGHDT and CDR2 is YNNKEL (reference sequence). This CDR3 has 16 amino acids. J was trimmed by 7 bases and V by 3 bases; bases with no gene match: 7. CDR3 residues: CASSQITGTGNSPLHF. The CDR3 nucleotides read TGTGCCAGCAGCCAGATAACCGGGACAGGGAATTCACCCCTCCACTTT.

V is TRBV5-4 and J is TRBJ2-1; TRBD2 might be the D (6 bases). The CDR3 sequence is 15 residues long. The ends were cut back, 1 base at V and 1 base at J, with 9 bases in the middle. Germline assignment: CDR1 SGHNT and CDR2 YYREEE (reference sequence). CDR3 bases: TGTGCCAGCAGCTTGCCGCGGGGTTCCTACAATGAGCAGTTCTTC. It encodes CASSLPRGSYNEQFF.

V is TRBV19 and J is TRBJ1-5, with 12 bases matching TRBD1. With V trimmed by 3 bases and J by 0 bases, 9 bases remained unmatched. The CDR3 runs 19 residues. Germline CDR1 and CDR2: LNHDA and SQIVND (reference sequence). The CDR3 loop reads CASSMWGQGARVSNQPQHF. The CDR3 DNA follows: TGTGCCAGTAGTATGTGGGGACAGGGGGCTCGGGTTAGCAATCAGCCCCAGCATTTT.

The chain is built from TRBV3-1 (or the pseudogene TRBV3-2) and TRBJ1-2; the D is unclear. Trimming cost V 0 bases and J 1 base, with 9 bases left between them. Germline values: CDR1 LGHDT, CDR2 YNNKEL (reference sequence). The CDR3 is 15 amino acids. The CDR3 bases are TGTGCCAGCAGCCAAGATGCGAATATTAACTATGGCTACACCTTC. Translating it yields CASSQDANINYGYTF.

This chain connects TRBV6-2 or TRBV6-3 to TRBJ1-1; no reliable D call. V was shortened by 5 bases and J by 4 bases, with 11 bases between the two germline ends. The germline V gene has CDR1 MNHEY and CDR2 SVGEGT. CDR3 size: 13 residues. The CDR3 DNA follows: TGTGCCAGCAGTCCAGAGGTTGGCACTGAAGCTTTCTTT. Its protein product is CASSPEVGTEAFF.

The chain recombines TRBV13 with TRBJ1-5; D gene unclear. The CDR3 contains 16 residues. CDR1 and CDR2 from the germline V gene are PRHDT and FYEKMQ (reference sequence). V gave up 5 bases and J gave up 2 bases, with 16 bases separating them. For the CDR3, the DNA is TGTGCCAGCAGCCGCCAACGCGGCAGAGGCAATCAGCCCCAGCATTTT. Its protein product is CASSRQRGRGNQPQHF.

This clone was detected ten times or more. V gene TRBV19 combines with J gene TRBJ1-5; 7 bases are a match to TRBD1. CDR3 size: 14 residues. Germline values: CDR1 LNHDA, CDR2 SQIVND (reference sequence). The trim removed 6 bases at V and 4 bases at J, leaving 6 bases unmatched. Written as DNA, the CDR3 is TGTGCCAGTAGCCCCCAACAGGGGAATCAGCCCCAGCATTTT. This sequence encodes CASSPQQGNQPQHF.

The rearrangement links TRBV4-1 to TRBJ1-5, with a possible D match to TRBD1 (6 bases). V was clipped by 4 bases and J by 3 bases, with 13 bases between them. Germline CDR1 and CDR2: MGHRA and YSYEKL. The CDR3 runs to 15 residues. The DNA for the CDR3 is TGCGCCAGCAGCCGCATGGACAGAAACAATCAGCCCCAGCATTTT. It specifies CASSRMDRNNQPQHF.

This chain links TRBV9 with TRBJ2-5; 9 bases fit TRBD2. Germline V CDR1 and CDR2: SGDLS, YYNGEE. This CDR3 is built from 14 residues. The junction had 4 bases not matched to a gene; V was cut back by 2 bases and J by 5 bases. Here the CDR3 DNA reads TGTGCCAGCAGCGTCGGGACTAGCCTCGAGACCCAGTACTTC. Residues: CASSVGTSLETQYF.

The chain carries TRBV30 and TRBJ2-7, with 9 bases aligning to TRBD1. V lost 0 bases, J lost 3 bases, and 6 bases stayed unmatched. Germline-derived CDR1 and CDR2 are GTSNPN and SVGIG (reference sequence). The CDR3 spans 15 residues. The CDR3 protein is CAWSVRRQGGYEQYF. In DNA form, the CDR3 reads TGTGCCTGGAGTGTACGAAGACAGGGGGGCTACGAGCAGTACTTC.